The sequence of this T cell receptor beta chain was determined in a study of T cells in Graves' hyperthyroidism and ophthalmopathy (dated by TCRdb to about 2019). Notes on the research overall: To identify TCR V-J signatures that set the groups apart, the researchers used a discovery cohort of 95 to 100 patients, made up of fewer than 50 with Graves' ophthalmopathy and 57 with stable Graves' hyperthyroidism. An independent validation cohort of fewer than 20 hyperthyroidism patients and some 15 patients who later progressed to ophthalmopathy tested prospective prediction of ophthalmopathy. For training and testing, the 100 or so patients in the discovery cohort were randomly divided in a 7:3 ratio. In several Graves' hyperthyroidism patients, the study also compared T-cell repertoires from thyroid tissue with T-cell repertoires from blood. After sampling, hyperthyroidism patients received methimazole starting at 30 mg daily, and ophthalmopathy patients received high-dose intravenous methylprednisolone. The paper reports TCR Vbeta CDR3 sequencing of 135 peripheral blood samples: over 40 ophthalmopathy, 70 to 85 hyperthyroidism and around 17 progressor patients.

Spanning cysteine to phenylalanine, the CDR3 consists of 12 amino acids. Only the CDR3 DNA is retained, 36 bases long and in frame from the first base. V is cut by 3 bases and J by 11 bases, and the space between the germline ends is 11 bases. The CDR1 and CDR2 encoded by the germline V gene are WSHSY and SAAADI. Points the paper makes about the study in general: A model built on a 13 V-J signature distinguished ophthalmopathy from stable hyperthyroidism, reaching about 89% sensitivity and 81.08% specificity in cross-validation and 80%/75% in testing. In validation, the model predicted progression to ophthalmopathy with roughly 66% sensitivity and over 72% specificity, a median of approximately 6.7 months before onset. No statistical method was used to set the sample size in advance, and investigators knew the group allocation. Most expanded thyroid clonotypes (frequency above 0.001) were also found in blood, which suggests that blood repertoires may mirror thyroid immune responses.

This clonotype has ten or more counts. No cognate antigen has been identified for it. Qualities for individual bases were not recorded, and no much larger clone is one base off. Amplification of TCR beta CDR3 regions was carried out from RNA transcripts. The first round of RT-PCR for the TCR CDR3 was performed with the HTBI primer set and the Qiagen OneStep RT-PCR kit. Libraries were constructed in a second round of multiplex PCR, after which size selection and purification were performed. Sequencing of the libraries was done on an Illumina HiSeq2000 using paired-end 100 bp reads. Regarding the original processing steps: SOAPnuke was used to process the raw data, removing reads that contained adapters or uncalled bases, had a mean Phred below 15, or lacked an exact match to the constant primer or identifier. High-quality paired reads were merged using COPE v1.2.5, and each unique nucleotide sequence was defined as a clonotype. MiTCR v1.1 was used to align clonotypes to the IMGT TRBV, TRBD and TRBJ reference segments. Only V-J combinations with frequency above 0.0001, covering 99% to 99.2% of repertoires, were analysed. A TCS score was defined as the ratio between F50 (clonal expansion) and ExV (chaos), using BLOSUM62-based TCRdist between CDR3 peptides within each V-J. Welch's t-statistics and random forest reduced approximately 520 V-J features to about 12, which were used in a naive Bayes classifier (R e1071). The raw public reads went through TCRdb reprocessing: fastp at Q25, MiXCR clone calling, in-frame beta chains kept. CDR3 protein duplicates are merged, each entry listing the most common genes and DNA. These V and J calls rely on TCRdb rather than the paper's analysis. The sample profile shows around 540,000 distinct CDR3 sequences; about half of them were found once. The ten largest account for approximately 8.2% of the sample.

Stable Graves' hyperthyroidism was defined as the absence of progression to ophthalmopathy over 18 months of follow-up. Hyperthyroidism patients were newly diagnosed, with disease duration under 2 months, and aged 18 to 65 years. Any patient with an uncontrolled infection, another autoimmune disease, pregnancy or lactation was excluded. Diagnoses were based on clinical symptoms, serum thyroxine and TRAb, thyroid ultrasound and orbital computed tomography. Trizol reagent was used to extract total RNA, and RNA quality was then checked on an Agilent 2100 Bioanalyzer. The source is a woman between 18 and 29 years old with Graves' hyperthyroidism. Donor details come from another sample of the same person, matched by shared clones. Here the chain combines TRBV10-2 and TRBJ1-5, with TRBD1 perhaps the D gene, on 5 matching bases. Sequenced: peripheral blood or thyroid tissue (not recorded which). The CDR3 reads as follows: CASSELQGAQHF. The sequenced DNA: TGCGCCAGCAGTGAACTCCAGGGTGCCCAGCATTTT.